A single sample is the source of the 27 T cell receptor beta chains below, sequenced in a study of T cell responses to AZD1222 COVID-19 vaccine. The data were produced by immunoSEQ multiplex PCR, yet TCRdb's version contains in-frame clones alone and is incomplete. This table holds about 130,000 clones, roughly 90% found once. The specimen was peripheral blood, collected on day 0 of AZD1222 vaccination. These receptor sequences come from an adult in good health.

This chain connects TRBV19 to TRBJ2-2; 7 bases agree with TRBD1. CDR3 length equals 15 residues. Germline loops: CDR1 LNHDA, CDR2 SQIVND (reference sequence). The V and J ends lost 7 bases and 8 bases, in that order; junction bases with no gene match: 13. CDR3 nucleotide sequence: TGTGCCAGTACCCAGGGGGATACTGGCTCTGGGGAGCTGTTTTTT. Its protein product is CASTQGDTGSGELFF. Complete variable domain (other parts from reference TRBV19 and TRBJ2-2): DGGITQSPKYLFRKEGQNVTLSCEQNLNHDAMYWYRQDPGQGLRLIYYSQIVNDFQKGDIAEGYSVSREKKESFPLTVTSAQKNPTAFYLCASTQGDTGSGELFFGEGSRLTVL.

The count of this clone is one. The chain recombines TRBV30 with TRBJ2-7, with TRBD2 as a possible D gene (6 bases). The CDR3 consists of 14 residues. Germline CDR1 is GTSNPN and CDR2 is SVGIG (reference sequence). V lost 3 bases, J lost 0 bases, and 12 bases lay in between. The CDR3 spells CAWRMDYRSYEQYF. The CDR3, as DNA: TGTGCCTGGAGAATGGACTACCGCTCCTACGAGCAGTACTTC.

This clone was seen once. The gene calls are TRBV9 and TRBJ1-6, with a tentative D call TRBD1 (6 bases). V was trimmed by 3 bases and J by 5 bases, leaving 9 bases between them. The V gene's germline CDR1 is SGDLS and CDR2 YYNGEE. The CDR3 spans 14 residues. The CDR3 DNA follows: TGTGCCAGCAGCGCCGGACAGAATAATTCACCCCTCCACTTT. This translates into CASSAGQNNSPLHF.

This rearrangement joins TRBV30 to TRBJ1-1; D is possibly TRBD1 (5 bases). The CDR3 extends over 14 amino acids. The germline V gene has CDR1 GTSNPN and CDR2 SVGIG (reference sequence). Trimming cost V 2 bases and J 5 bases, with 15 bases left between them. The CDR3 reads CAWSFPFGGTEAFF. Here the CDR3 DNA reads TGTGCCTGGAGTTTCCCCTTTGGGGGAACTGAAGCTTTCTTT.

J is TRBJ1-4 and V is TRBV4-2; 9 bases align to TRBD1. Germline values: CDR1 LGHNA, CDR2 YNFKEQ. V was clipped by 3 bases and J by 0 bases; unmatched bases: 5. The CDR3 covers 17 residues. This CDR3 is CASSQRQGVATNEKLFF. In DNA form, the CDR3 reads TGTGCCAGCAGCCAGAGACAGGGGGTTGCAACTAATGAAAAACTGTTTTTT.

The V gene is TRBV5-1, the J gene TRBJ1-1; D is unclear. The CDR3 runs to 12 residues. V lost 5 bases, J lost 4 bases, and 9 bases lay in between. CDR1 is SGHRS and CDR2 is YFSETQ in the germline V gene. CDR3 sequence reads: CASRWESTEAFF. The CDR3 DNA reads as TGCGCCAGCAGATGGGAAAGCACTGAAGCTTTCTTT.

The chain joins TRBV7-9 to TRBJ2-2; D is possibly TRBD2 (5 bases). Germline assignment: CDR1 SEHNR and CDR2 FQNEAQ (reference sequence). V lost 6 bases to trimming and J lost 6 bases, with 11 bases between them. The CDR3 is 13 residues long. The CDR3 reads CASSSLAAGELFF. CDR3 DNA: TGTGCCAGCAGTTCTCTAGCAGCCGGGGAGCTGTTTTTT.

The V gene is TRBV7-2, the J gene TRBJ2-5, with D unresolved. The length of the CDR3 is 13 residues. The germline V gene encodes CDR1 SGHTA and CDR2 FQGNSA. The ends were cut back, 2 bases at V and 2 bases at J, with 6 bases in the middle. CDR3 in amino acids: CASSLHRQETQYF. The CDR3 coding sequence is TGTGCCAGCAGCTTACACAGACAAGAGACCCAGTACTTC. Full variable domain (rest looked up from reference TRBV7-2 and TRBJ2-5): GAGVSQSPSNKVTEKGKDVELRCDPISGHTALYWYRQSLGQGLEFLIYFQGNSAPDKSGLPSDRFSAERTGGSVSTLTIQRTQQEDSAVYLCASSLHRQETQYFGPGTRLLVL.

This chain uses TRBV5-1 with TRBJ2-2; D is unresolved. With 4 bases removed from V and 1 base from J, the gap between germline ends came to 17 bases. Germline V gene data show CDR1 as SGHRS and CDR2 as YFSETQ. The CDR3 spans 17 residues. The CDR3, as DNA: TGCGCCAGCAGCCCAACGACCAGAAGTAAGAACACCGGGGAGCTGTTTTTT. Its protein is CASSPTTRSKNTGELFF. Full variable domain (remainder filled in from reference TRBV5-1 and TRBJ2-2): KAGVTQTPRYLIKTRGQQVTLSCSPISGHRSVSWYQQTPGQGLQFLFEYFSETQRNKGNFPGRFSGRQFSNSRSEMNVSTLELGDSALYLCASSPTTRSKNTGELFFGEGSRLTVL.

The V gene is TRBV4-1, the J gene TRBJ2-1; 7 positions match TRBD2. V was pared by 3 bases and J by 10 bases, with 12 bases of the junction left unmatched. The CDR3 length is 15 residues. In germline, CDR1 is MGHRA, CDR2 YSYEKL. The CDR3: CASSQAGWAGGEQFF. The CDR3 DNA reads TGCGCCAGCAGCCAGGCGGGATGGGCCGGGGGGGAGCAGTTCTTC.

CDR3 DNA sequence: TGCGCCAGCAGCGGGACAGCTAAGGAGACCCAGTACTTC. This sequence encodes CASSGTAKETQYF. This sequence joins TRBV5-1 and TRBJ2-5, with 7 bases fitting TRBD1. Germline trimming cut 4 bases from V and 5 bases from J; bases unmatched to any gene: 5. Per the germline V gene, CDR1 is SGHRS and CDR2 is YFSETQ. The CDR3 length is 13 residues.

Here the CDR3 DNA reads TGTGCCAGCAGTCAACCGGGACCCAAGTTTAGCAATCAGCCCCAGCATTTT. It encodes CASSQPGPKFSNQPQHF. This chain connects TRBV6-6 to TRBJ1-5; D may be TRBD1 (5 bases). The CDR3 has 17 residues. V lost 5 bases to trimming and J lost 0 bases, with 17 bases between them. The germline CDR1 and CDR2 sequences are MNHNY and SVGAGI (reference sequence).

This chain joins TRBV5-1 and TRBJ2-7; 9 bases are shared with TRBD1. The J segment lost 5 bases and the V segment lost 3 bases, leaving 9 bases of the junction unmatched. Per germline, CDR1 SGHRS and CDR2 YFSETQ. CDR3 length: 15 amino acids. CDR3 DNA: TGCGCCAGCAGCTCATTGGACGGGACAGGGCACGAGCAGTACTTC. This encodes CASSSLDGTGHEQYF.

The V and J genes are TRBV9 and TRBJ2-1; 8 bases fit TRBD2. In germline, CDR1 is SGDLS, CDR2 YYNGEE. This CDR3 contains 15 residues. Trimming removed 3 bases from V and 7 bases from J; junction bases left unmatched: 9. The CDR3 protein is CASSGGLGTWNEQFF. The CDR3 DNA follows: TGTGCCAGCAGCGGGGGACTAGGCACGTGGAATGAGCAGTTCTTC.

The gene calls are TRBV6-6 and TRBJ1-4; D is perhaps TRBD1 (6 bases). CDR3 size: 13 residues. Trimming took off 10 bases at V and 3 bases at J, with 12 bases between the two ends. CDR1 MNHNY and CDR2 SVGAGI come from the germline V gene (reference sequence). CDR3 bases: TGTGCCACCCAGGGGAGGTCTAATGAAAAACTGTTTTTT. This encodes CATQGRSNEKLFF.

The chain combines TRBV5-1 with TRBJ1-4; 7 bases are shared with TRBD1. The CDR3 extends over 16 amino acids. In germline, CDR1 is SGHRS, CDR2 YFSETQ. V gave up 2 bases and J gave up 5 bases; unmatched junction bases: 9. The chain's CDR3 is CASSLQGTGANEKLFF. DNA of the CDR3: TGCGCCAGCAGCTTACAGGGGACCGGGGCAAATGAAAAACTGTTTTTT.

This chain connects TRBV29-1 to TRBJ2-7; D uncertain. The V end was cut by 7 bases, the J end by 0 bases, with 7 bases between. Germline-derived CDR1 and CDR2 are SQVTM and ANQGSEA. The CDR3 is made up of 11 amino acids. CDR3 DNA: TGCAGCGGGAGAAGCTCCTACGAGCAGTACTTC. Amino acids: CSGRSSYEQYF.

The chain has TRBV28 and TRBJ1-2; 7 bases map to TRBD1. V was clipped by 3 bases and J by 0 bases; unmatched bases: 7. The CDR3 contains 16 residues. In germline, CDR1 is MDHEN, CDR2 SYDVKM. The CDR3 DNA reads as TGTGCCAGCAGTTTTATGGGACAGCTATCTAACTATGGCTACACCTTC. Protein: CASSFMGQLSNYGYTF.

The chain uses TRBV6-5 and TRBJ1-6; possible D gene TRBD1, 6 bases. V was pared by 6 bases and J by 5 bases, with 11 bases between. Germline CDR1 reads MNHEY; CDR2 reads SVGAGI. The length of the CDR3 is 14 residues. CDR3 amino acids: CASSGRGDNSPLHF. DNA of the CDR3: TGTGCCAGCAGCGGCAGGGGAGATAATTCACCCCTCCACTTT.

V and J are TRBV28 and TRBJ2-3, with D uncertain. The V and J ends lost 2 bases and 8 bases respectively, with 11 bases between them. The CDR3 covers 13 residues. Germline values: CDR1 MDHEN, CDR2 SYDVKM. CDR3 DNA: TGTGCCAGCAGTTTAATTGGAGTTGTTACGCAGTATTTT. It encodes CASSLIGVVTQYF. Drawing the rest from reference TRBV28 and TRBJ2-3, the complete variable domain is DVKVTQSSRYLVKRTGEKVFLECVQDMDHENMFWYRQDPGLGLRLIYFSYDVKMKEKGDIPEGYSVSREKKERFSLILESASTNQTSMYLCASSLIGVVTQYFGPGTRLTVL.

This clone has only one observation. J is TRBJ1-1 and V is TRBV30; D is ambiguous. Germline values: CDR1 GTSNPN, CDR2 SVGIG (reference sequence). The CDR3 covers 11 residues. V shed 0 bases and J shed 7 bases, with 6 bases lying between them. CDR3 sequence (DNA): TGTGCCTGGAGTGTACAGCTTGAAGCTTTCTTT. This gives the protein CAWSVQLEAFF.

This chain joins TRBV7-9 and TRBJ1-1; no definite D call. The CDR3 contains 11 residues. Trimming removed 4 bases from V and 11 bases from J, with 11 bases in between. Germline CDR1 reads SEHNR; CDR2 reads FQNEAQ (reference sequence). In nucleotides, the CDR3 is TGTGCCAGCAGCTCGGACGATTTCGCTTTCTTT. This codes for CASSSDDFAFF.

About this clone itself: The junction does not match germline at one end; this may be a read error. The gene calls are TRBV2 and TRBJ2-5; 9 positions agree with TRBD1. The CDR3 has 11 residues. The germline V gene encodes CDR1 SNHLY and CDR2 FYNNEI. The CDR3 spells CASSYTGTGNF. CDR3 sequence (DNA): TGTGCCAGCAGTTACACCGGGACAGGGAACTTC.

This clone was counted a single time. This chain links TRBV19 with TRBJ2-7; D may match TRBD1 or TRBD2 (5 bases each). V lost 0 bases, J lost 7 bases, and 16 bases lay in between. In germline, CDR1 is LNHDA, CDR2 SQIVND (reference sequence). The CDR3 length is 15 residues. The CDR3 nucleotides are TGTGCCAGTAGTATAGAGCGAGGGGCCCTTGGGGAGCAGTACTTC. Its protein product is CASSIERGALGEQYF.

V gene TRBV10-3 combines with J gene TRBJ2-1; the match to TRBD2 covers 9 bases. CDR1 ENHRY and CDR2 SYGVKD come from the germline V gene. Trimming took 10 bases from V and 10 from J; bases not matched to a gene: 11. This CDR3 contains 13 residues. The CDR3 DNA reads TGTGCCACCACCGGGACTAGCAGGCGGGAGCAGTTCTTC. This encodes CATTGTSRREQFF.

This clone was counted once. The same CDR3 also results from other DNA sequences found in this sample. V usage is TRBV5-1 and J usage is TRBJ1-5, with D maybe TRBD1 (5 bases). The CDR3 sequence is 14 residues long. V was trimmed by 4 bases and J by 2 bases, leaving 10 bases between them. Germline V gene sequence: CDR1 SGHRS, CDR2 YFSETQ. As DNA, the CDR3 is TGCGCCAGCAGCCCCGGGGGGGGCAATCAGCCCCAGCATTTT. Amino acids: CASSPGGGNQPQHF.

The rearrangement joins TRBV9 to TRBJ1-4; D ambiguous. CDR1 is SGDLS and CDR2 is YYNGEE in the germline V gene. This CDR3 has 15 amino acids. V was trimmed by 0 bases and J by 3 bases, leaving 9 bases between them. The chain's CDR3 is CASSVEGNSNEKLFF. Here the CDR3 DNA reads TGTGCCAGCAGCGTAGAGGGAAATTCTAATGAAAAACTGTTTTTT.